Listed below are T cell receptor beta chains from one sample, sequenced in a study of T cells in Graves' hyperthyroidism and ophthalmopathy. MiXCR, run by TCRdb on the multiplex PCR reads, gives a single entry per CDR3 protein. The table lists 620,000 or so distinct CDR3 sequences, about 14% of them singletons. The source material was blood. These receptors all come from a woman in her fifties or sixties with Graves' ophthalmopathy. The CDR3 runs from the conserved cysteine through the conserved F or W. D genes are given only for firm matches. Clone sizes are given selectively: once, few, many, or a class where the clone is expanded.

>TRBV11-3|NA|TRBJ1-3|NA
CASSLGFGNTIYF
TGTGCCAGCAGCTTAGGCTTTGGAAACACCATATATTTT
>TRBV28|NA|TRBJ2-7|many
CASNLSAGPSYEQYF
TGTGCCAGCAACCTCTCTGCGGGACCCTCCTACGAGCAGTACTTC
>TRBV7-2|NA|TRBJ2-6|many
CASSQRPITGSSGANVLTF
TGTGCCAGCAGCCAGAGGCCAATTACGGGAAGCTCTGGGGCCAACGTCCTGACTTTC
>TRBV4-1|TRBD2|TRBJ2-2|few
CASSQLAGVSGELFF
TGCGCCAGCAGCCAACTAGCGGGAGTGTCCGGGGAGCTGTTTTTT
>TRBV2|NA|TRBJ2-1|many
CASSEAVGSEQFF
TGTGCCAGCAGTGAAGCTGTGGGCTCTGAGCAGTTCTTC
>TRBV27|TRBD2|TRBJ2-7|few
CASSLTLAGVNEQYF
TGTGCCAGCAGTTTAACACTAGCGGGAGTTAACGAGCAGTACTTC
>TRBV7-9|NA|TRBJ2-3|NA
CASSFTETDTQYF
TGTGCCAGCAGCTTCACCGAGACAGATACGCAGTATTTT
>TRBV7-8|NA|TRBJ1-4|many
CASSYQRTNEKLFF
TGTGCCAGCAGCTACCAGAGGACTAATGAAAAACTGTTTTTT
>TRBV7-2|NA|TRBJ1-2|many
CASSLQRGGENGYTF
TGTGCCAGCAGCTTACAAAGAGGAGGGGAGAATGGCTACACCTTC
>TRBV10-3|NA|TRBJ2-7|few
CAISERGQGSYEQYF
TGTGCCATCAGTGAGCGGGGGCAGGGCTCCTACGAGCAGTACTTC
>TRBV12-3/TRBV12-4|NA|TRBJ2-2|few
CASNRRASGELFF
TGTGCCAGCAACCGCAGGGCGAGCGGGGAGCTGTTTTTT
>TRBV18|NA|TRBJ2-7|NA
CASSPVGLNYEQYF
TGTGCCAGCTCGCCTGTGGGACTGAACTACGAGCAGTACTTC
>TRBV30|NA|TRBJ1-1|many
CAWNTVGRGTEAFF
TGTGCCTGGAATACCGTGGGCAGAGGAACTGAAGCTTTCTTT
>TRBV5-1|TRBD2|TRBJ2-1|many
CASSVREELTGEQFF
TGCGCCAGCAGCGTGCGGGAGGAGCTGACGGGTGAGCAGTTCTTC
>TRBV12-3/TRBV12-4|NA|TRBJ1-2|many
CASSLPSPNGYTF
TGTGCCAGCAGTTTACCCTCCCCCAATGGCTACACCTTC
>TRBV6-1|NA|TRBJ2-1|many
CASSEVSEGRRKFSYNEQFF
TGTGCCAGCAGTGAAGTTTCGGAGGGGCGGAGAAAATTCTCCTACAATGAGCAGTTCTTC
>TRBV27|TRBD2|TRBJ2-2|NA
CASRKGLAGFNTGELFF
TGTGCCAGCAGAAAGGGACTAGCGGGATTTAACACCGGGGAGCTGTTTTTT
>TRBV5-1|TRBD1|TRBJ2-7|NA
CASSSDRVSWKDSYEQYF
TGCGCCAGCAGCTCGGACAGGGTATCGTGGAAGGATTCCTACGAGCAGTACTTC
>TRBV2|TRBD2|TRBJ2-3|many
CASSAIAGGGDTQYF
TGTGCCAGCAGTGCAATAGCGGGAGGGGGCGATACGCAGTATTTT
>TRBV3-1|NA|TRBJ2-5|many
CASSQGRLQETQYF
TGTGCCAGCAGCCAAGGAAGACTCCAAGAGACCCAGTACTTC
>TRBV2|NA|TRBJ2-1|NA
CASYNLGEIYNEQFF
TGTGCCAGCTATAATTTGGGAGAAATCTACAATGAGCAGTTCTTC
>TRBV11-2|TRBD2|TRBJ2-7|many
CASSSNRSSGRRSSYEQYF
TGTGCCAGCAGCTCCAATAGGTCTAGCGGGAGGCGGTCGTCCTACGAGCAGTACTTC
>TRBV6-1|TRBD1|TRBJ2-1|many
CASTRDRASSYNEQFF
TGTGCCAGCACAAGGGACAGGGCGAGCTCCTACAATGAGCAGTTCTTC
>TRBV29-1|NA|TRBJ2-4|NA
CSVSLGLAKNIQYF
TGCAGCGTCAGCCTCGGGTTGGCCAAAAACATTCAGTACTTC
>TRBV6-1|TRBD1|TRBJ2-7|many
CASSLDRGNYEQYF
TGTGCCAGCAGTTTGGACAGGGGCAACTACGAGCAGTACTTC
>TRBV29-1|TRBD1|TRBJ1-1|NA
CRALAGGLKSTEAFF
TGCAGAGCGCTGGCAGGGGGACTCAAAAGTACTGAAGCTTTCTTT
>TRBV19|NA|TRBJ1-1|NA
CASSIRSSNTEAFF
TGTGCCAGTAGTATAAGAAGTTCGAACACTGAAGCTTTCTTT
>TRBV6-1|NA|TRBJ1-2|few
CASGRKNYGYTF
TGTGCCAGCGGACGGAAAAACTATGGCTACACCTTC
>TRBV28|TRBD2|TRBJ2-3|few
CASSSFRLAGGPVDTQYF
TGTGCCAGCAGTTCTTTCCGACTAGCGGGAGGGCCCGTAGATACGCAGTATTTT
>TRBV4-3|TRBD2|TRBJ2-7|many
CASSQGGAGGYYEQYF
TGCGCCAGCAGCCAAGGAGGAGCGGGAGGTTACTACGAGCAGTACTTC
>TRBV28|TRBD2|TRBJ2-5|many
CASSSLAGNQETQYF
TGTGCCAGCAGTTCGTTAGCGGGAAACCAAGAGACCCAGTACTTC
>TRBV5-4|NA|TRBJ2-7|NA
CASSFDQGEQYF
TGTGCCAGCAGCTTCGACCAGGGGGAGCAGTACTTC
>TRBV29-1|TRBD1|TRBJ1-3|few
CSVRSQGNSGNTIYF
TGCAGCGTTCGCTCACAGGGGAACTCTGGAAACACCATATATTTT
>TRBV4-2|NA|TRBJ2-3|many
CASSQRSLADTQYF
TGTGCCAGCAGCCAACGGAGCTTGGCAGATACGCAGTATTTT
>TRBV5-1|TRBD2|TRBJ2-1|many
CASTPGLAVYNEQFF
TGCGCCAGCACCCCCGGACTAGCCGTCTACAATGAGCAGTTCTTC
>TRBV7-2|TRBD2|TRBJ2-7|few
CASSIGREFTYEQYF
TGTGCCAGTAGTATCGGGCGGGAGTTTACCTACGAGCAGTACTTC
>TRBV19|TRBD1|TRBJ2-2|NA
CASSKIQGARETGELFF
TGTGCCAGTAGTAAAATACAGGGGGCGCGGGAGACCGGGGAGCTGTTTTTT
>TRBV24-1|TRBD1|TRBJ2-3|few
CATSEIGTGGHKDTQYF
TGTGCCACCAGTGAGATAGGGACAGGGGGCCATAAAGATACGCAGTATTTT
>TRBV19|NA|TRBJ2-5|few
CASRHTQLETQYF
TGTGCCAGTAGGCACACCCAGTTGGAGACCCAGTACTTC
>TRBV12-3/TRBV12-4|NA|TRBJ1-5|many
CASSPDGGRGSQPQHF
TGTGCCAGCAGTCCCGATGGGGGTAGGGGTAGTCAGCCCCAGCATTTT
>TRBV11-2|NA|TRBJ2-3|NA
CASRESGLFTDTQYF
TGTGCCAGTAGGGAAAGCGGGCTGTTCACAGATACGCAGTATTTT
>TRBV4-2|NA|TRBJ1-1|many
CASSQPPSWGNTEAFF
TGTGCCAGCAGCCAACCCCCATCCTGGGGAAACACTGAAGCTTTCTTT
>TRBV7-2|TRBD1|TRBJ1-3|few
CASSLLGGVGGNTIYF
TGTGCCAGCAGCTTATTAGGGGGCGTTGGTGGAAACACCATATATTTT
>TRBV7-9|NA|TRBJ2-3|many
CASSLVKDTQYF
TGTGCCAGCAGCTTAGTTAAGGATACGCAGTATTTT
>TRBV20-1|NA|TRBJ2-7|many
CSAKVSSYEQYF
TGCAGTGCAAAGGTTAGCTCCTACGAGCAGTACTTC
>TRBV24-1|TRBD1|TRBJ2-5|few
CATPGRGQGAQETQYF
TGTGCCACCCCTGGGCGGGGACAGGGGGCACAAGAGACCCAGTACTTC
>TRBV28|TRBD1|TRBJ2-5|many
CASSPSPDRGETQYF
TGTGCCAGCAGTCCTTCCCCGGACAGGGGAGAGACCCAGTACTTC